The sequence of this TCR beta chain was determined in a study of blood T cell repertoires in COVID-19. The CDR3 runs 15 residues. V was shortened by 1 base and J by 4 bases, with 13 bases between the two germline ends. Germline V lookup: CDR1 MGHDK, CDR2 SYGVNS. Participants had their cohort set by participant-reported clinical history. TCRdb's copy holds only in-frame clones and misses some; the assay was immunoSEQ multiplex PCR. The sample shows 230,000 or so clones, about 87% of them seen only once. The sequenced sample was PBMCs or T cells enriched from blood (not recorded which). The source is a woman aged 25-40 years who had recovered from COVID-19. The chain has TRBV25-1 and TRBJ2-5; D ambiguous. CDR3: CASSELFATAETQYF. CDR3 coding DNA: TGTGCCAGCAGTGAATTGTTTGCCACAGCAGAGACCCAGTACTTC.